The rows below give T cell receptor beta chains drawn from one sample of a study of T cell repertoires in cytomegalovirus infection. TCRdb re-called the reads through MiXCR, storing one row per CDR3 protein. The profile shows 350,000 to 500,000 distinct CDR3 sequences, approximately 31% of them singletons. The specimen was PBMCs. These receptors were obtained from a human donor in good health (CMV status not recorded). Some clones in this sample may be carry-over from other donors' samples. CDR3s include the opening cysteine and the closing phenylalanine or tryptophan. The D gene is left open where the match is weak. Only some rows state a clone size, as once, few, many or a class for expanded clones.

V gene,D gene,clone size,J gene,CDR3 protein,CDR3 DNA
TRBV28,TRBD1,many,TRBJ2-7,CASSSLTGLTLYEQYF,TGTGCCAGCAGTTCACTGACAGGGTTAACCCTCTACGAGCAGTACTTC
TRBV6-2/TRBV6-3,TRBD1,-,TRBJ1-2,CASRSDRVHGYTF,TGTGCCAGCAGATCGGACAGGGTGCATGGCTACACCTTC
TRBV14,-,-,TRBJ1-2,CASSRDFLGYTF,TGTGCCAGCAGCCGGGACTTCCTCGGCTACACCTTC
TRBV4-1,-,-,TRBJ1-5,CASSQGPLYSNQPQHF,TGCGCCAGCAGCCAAGGTCCTCTGTATAGCAATCAGCCCCAGCATTTT
TRBV29-1,TRBD1,many,TRBJ2-5,CSVPDRGQETQYF,TGCAGCGTCCCGGACAGGGGCCAAGAGACCCAGTACTTC
TRBV6-4,-,-,TRBJ2-3,CASSDFGTEGGKDTQYF,TGTGCCAGCAGTGACTTCGGGACAGAGGGGGGTAAAGATACGCAGTATTTT
TRBV20-1,-,-,TRBJ1-1,CSASGTEAFF,TGCAGTGCTAGTGGGACTGAAGCTTTCTTT
TRBV7-6,-,many,TRBJ1-5,CASSLESPQVGQPQHF,TGTGCCAGCAGCTTAGAAAGTCCACAGGTGGGTCAGCCCCAGCATTTT
TRBV15,TRBD1,-,TRBJ2-7,CATSIKGQPYEQYF,TGTGCCACCAGCATCAAGGGACAGCCATACGAGCAGTACTTC
TRBV14,-,few,TRBJ1-2,CASSQGHLGNYGYTF,TGTGCCAGCAGCCAGGGCCACCTCGGGAACTATGGCTACACCTTC
TRBV28,-,-,TRBJ1-2,CASSPNSGYGYTF,TGTGCCAGCAGCCCAAACAGTGGCTATGGCTACACCTTC
TRBV6-6,-,many,TRBJ1-4,CASRPTSGFNNEKLFF,TGTGCCAGCAGACCCACCTCGGGGTTTAATAATGAAAAACTGTTTTTT
TRBV12-3/TRBV12-4,-,few,TRBJ1-1,CASSFGGGFAEAFF,TGTGCCAGCAGTTTCGGTGGGGGTTTCGCTGAAGCTTTCTTT
TRBV11-2,-,few,TRBJ2-7,CASSLVSFYEQYF,TGTGCCAGCAGCTTAGTGAGTTTCTACGAGCAGTACTTC
TRBV14,-,-,TRBJ2-1,CASGGLGDEQFF,TGTGCCTCTGGAGGCCTGGGGGATGAGCAGTTCTTC
TRBV7-8,-,many,TRBJ2-7,CASSDFRDNLYEQYF,TGTGCCAGCAGCGATTTCCGGGACAATCTATACGAGCAGTACTTC
TRBV28,-,few,TRBJ1-2,CASSFLTGATRTGYTF,TGTGCCAGCAGTTTTTTGACAGGAGCTACACGAACTGGCTACACCTTC
TRBV5-1,TRBD1,few,TRBJ2-1,CASRQTPGGNEQFF,TGCGCCAGCAGACAGACTCCAGGGGGCAATGAGCAGTTCTTC
TRBV27,-,-,TRBJ1-2,CASSFTDKPVNYGYTF,TGTGCCAGCAGTTTTACGGACAAGCCTGTGAACTATGGCTACACCTTC
TRBV20-1,-,-,TRBJ1-4,CSAPLDNGEKLFF,TGCAGTGCGCCCCTTGACAATGGTGAAAAACTGTTTTTT
TRBV11-2,-,few,TRBJ1-6,CASSPRTAYNSPLHF,TGTGCCAGCAGCCCCCGGACAGCTTATAATTCACCCCTCCACTTT
TRBV18,-,few,TRBJ2-2,CASSPLPKGTGELFF,TGTGCCAGCTCACCATTACCAAAAGGCACCGGGGAGCTGTTTTTT
TRBV4-1,-,-,TRBJ1-5,CASSHGGPDQPQHF,TGCGCCAGCAGCCATGGGGGACCCGATCAGCCCCAGCATTTT
TRBV27,-,-,TRBJ1-5,CASSPERSNQPQHF,TGTGCCAGCAGCCCGGAAAGGAGCAATCAGCCCCAGCATTTT
TRBV7-2,-,many,TRBJ2-5,CASSFYKLETQYF,TGTGCCAGCAGCTTTTACAAGCTGGAGACCCAGTACTTC
TRBV12-3/TRBV12-4,-,-,TRBJ1-5,CASSLGDSKQPQPF,TGTGCCAGCAGTTTAGGGGATAGCAAGCAGCCCCAGCCTTTT
TRBV20-1,-,-,TRBJ2-5,CSANSQGGKKETQYF,TGCAGTGCTAATTCACAGGGAGGAAAGAAAGAGACCCAGTACTTC
TRBV12-3/TRBV12-4,-,-,TRBJ1-1,CSRRRTVGTEAFF,TGTTCCAGAAGGCGGACTGTCGGGACTGAAGCTTTCTTT
TRBV2,-,few,TRBJ1-1,CASSEKVRQSFF,TGTGCCAGCAGTGAAAAGGTCAGACAATCTTTCTTT
TRBV7-8,TRBD1,few,TRBJ1-1,CASSPRTGGLWGTEAFF,TGTGCCAGCAGCCCACGGACAGGGGGCCTCTGGGGGACTGAAGCTTTCTTT
TRBV4-1,-,-,TRBJ1-4,CASSQLGGLTNEKLFF,TGCGCCAGCAGCCAACTGGGGGGACTAACTAATGAAAAACTGTTTTTT
TRBV12-3/TRBV12-4,-,-,TRBJ1-1,CASSLGSAEAFF,TGTGCCAGCAGCCTTGGTTCAGCTGAAGCTTTCTTT
TRBV5-6,-,-,TRBJ2-7,CASSFPQDRSEQYF,TGTGCCAGCAGCTTTCCGCAAGACCGGAGCGAGCAGTACTTC
TRBV12-3/TRBV12-4,TRBD1,few,TRBJ1-4,CASSLEGAGEKLFF,TGTGCCAGCAGTTTAGAGGGGGCTGGTGAAAAACTGTTTTTT
TRBV12-3/TRBV12-4,TRBD1,many,TRBJ1-1,CASGQGVNTEAFF,TGTGCCAGCGGACAGGGGGTGAACACTGAAGCTTTCTTT